This TCR beta chain was identified during a study of T cell repertoires in cytomegalovirus infection. Study information: Public TCR beta signatures marked donors with CMV infection and the matching HLA.

This CDR3 has 15 residues. Trimming at V came to 1 base and at J to 3 bases, leaving 2 bases not matched to a gene. Germline V lookup: CDR1 LGHNA, CDR2 YSLEER. About this clonotype: The antigen is not known.

TCRdb re-analysed the reads in MiXCR, keeping a single row per CDR3 protein. The sample lists roughly 500,000 distinct CDR3 sequences; 33% were seen once. The chain combines TRBV4-3 with TRBJ2-7, with TRBD1 matching 11 bases. The receptor was isolated from a human donor in good health (CMV status not recorded). Some clones in this sample may be carry-over from other donors' samples. Source: cultured PBMCs, taken from culture after CMV antigen stimulation. CDR3 sequence: CASSQAGTGGYEQYF. In nucleotides, the CDR3 is TGCGCCAGCAGCCAAGCCGGGACAGGGGGCTACGAGCAGTACTTC.